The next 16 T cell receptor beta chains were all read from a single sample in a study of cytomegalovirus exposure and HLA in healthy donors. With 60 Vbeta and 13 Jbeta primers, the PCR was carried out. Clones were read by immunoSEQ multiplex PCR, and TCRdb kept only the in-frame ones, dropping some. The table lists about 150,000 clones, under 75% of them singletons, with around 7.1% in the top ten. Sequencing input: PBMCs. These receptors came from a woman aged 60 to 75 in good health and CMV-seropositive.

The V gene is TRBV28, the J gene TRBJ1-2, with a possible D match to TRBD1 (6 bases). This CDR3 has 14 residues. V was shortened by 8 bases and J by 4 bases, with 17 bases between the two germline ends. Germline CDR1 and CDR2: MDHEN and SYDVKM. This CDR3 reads CASQGITSLYGYTF. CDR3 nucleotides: TGTGCCAGCCAGGGGATTACGAGCCTCTATGGCTACACCTTC.

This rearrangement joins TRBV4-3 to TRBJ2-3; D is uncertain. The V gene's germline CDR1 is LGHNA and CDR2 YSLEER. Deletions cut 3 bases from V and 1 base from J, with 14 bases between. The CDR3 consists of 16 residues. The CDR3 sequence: CASSQLGPRRTDTQYF. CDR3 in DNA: TGCGCCAGCAGCCAGTTGGGTCCGCGGCGCACAGATACGCAGTATTTT.

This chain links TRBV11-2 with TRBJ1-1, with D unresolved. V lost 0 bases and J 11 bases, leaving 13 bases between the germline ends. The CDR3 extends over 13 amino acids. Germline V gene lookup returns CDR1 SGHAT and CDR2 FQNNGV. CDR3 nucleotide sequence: TGTGCCAGCAGCTTAGATCAGCGGGGATCGGCTTTCTTT. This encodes CASSLDQRGSAFF. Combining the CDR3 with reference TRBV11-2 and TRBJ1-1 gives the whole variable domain EAGVAQSPRYKIIEKRQSVAFWCNPISGHATLYWYQQILGQGPKLLIQFQNNGVVDDSQLPKDRFSAERLKGVDSTLKIQPAKLEDSAVYLCASSLDQRGSAFFGQGTRLTVV.

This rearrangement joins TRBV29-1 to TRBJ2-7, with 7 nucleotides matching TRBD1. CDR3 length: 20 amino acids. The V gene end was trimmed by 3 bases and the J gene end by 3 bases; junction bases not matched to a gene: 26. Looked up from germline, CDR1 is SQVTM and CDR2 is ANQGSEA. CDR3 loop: CSVEAAEVGPTGQPIYEQYF. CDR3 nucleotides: TGCAGCGTTGAGGCGGCTGAAGTTGGTCCTACGGGACAGCCCATCTACGAGCAGTACTTC.

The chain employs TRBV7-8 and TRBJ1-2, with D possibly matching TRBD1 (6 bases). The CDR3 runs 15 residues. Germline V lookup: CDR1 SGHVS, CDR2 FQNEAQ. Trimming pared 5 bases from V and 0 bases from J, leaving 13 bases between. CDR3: CASSPYRDPNYGYTF. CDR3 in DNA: TGTGCCAGCAGCCCGTACAGGGACCCTAACTATGGCTACACCTTC.

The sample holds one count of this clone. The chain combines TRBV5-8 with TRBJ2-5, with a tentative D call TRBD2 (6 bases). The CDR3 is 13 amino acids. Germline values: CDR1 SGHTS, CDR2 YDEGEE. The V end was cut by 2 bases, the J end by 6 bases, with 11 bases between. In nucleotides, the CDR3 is TGTGCCAGCAGCTTTACTAGCAAGAAGACCCAGTACTTC. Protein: CASSFTSKKTQYF.

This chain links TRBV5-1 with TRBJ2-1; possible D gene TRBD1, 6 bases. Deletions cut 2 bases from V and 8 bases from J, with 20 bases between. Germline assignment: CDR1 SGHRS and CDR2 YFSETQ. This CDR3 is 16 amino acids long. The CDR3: CASSFATGGPDHEQFF. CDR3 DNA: TGCGCCAGCAGCTTCGCGACAGGCGGGCCAGATCATGAGCAGTTCTTC.

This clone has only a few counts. DNA of the CDR3: TGCGCCAGCAGTGAGTCTCCGGGGACAGGGAACGGGGAGCTGTTTTTT. This encodes CASSESPGTGNGELFF. The chain has TRBV10-1 and TRBJ2-2; 9 bases map to TRBD1. Germline V lookup: CDR1 WNHNN, CDR2 SYGVQD (reference sequence). The CDR3 runs to 16 residues. The V gene end was trimmed by 0 bases and the J gene end by 7 bases; junction bases not matched to a gene: 6.

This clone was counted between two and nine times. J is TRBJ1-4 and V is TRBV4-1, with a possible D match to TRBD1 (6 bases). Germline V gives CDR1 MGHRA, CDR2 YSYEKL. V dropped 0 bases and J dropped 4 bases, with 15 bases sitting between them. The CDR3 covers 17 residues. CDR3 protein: CASSQDGTARGNEKLFF. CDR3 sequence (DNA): TGCGCCAGCAGCCAAGATGGGACCGCCAGGGGTAATGAAAAACTGTTTTTT.

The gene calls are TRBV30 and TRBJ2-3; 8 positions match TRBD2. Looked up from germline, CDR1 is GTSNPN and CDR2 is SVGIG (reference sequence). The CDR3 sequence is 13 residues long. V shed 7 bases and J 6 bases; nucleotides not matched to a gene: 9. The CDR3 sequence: CALERGSGDTQYF. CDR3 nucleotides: TGTGCCTTAGAGCGGGGGAGTGGGGATACGCAGTATTTT.

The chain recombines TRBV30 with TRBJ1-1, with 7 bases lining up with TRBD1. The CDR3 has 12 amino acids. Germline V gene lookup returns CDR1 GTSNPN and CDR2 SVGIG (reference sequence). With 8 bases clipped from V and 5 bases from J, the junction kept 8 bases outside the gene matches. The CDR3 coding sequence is TGTGCCCGGACGGACAGGATGACTGAAGCTTTCTTT. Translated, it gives CARTDRMTEAFF. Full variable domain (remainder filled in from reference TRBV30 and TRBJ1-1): SQTIHQWPATLVQPVGSPLSLECTVEGTSNPNLYWYRQAAGRGLQLLFYSVGIGQISSEVPQNLSASRPQDRQFILSSKKLLLSDSGFYLCARTDRMTEAFFGQGTRLTVV.

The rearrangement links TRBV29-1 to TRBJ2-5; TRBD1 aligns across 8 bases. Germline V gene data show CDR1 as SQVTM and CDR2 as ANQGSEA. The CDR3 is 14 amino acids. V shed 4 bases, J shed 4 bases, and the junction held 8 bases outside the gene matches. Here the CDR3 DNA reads TGCAGCGTTGGTCACAGGGGGAAGGGAGAGACCCAGTACTTC. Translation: CSVGHRGKGETQYF.

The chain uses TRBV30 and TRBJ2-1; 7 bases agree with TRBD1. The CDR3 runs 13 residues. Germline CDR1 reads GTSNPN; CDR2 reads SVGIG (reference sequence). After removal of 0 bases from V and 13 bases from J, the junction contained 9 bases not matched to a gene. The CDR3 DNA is TGTGCCTGGAGTGTAGCACAGGTAGGGGGCCAGTTCTTC. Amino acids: CAWSVAQVGGQFF.

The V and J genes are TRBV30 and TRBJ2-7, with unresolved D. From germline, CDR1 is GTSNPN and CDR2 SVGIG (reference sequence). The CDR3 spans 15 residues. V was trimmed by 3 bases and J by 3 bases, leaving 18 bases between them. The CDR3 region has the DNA TGTGCCTGGAGCTCTATCGGGTCATCCCTCTACGAGCAGTACTTC. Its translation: CAWSSIGSSLYEQYF. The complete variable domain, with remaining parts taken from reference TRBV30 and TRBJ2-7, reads SQTIHQWPATLVQPVGSPLSLECTVEGTSNPNLYWYRQAAGRGLQLLFYSVGIGQISSEVPQNLSASRPQDRQFILSSKKLLLSDSGFYLCAWSSIGSSLYEQYFGPGTRLTVT.

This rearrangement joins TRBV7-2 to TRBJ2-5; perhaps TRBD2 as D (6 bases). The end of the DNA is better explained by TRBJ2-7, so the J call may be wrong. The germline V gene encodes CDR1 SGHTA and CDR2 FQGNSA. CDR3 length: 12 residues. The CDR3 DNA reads TGTGCCAGCAGCTACGGGAGCTACGAGCAGTACTTC. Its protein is CASSYGSYEQYF.

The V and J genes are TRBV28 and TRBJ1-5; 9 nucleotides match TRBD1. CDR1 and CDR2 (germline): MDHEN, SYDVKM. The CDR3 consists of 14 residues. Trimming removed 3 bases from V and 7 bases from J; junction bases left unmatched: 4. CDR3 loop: CASSLWDRVQPQHF. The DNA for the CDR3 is TGTGCCAGCAGTTTGTGGGACAGGGTCCAGCCCCAGCATTTT.